These 28 T cell receptor beta chains were all obtained from the same sample, sequenced in a study of T cells in Graves' hyperthyroidism and ophthalmopathy. What was amplified from RNA transcripts were TCR beta CDR3 regions. The HTBI primer set served for first-round RT-PCR of the TCR CDR3. MiXCR, applied by TCRdb to the multiplex PCR reads, yields one record per CDR3 protein. The table shows around 390,000 distinct CDR3 sequences, with roughly 15% occurring only once. The sequenced sample was blood. The source is a woman between 25 and 40 years old with Graves' ophthalmopathy.

J is TRBJ2-2 and V is TRBV9; 9 bases agree with TRBD1. This CDR3 spans 15 amino acids. V lost 0 bases to trimming and J lost 7 bases; unmatched junction nucleotides: 4. Germline CDR1 SGDLS, CDR2 YYNGEE. CDR3: CASSVVQGAIGELFF. CDR3 DNA sequence: TGTGCCAGCAGCGTAGTACAGGGGGCTATCGGGGAGCTGTTTTTT.

There are a few counts of this clonotype. The gene calls are TRBV24-1 and TRBJ1-3; D remains ambiguous. CDR1 is KGHDR, CDR2 SFDVKD, per germline. This CDR3 region has 12 residues. V lost 1 base and J 7 bases, leaving 4 bases between the germline ends. This CDR3 is CATSDLSNTIYF. The CDR3 nucleotides read TGTGCCACCAGTGATTTATCCAACACCATATATTTT.

A few counts support this clonotype. The chain links TRBV6-1 to TRBJ2-2; no definite D call. The CDR3 length is 13 residues. CDR1 and CDR2 (germline): MNHNS, SASEGT. The V end was cut by 5 bases, the J end by 6 bases, with 10 bases between. CDR3 DNA sequence: TGTGCCAGCAGTAACGCTCGGGCCGGGGAGCTGTTTTTT. It codes for CASSNARAGELFF.

Of note for this clonotype: A much bigger clone sits one base away, suggesting this may be a read error. The chain employs TRBV20-1 and TRBJ2-7; D possibly corresponds to TRBD2 (5 bases). CDR3 length equals 15 residues. Germline assignment: CDR1 DFQATT and CDR2 SNEGSKA (reference sequence). Trimming pared 0 bases from V and 1 base from J, leaving 13 bases between. The CDR3 DNA follows: TGCAGTGCTAGAGATCATTACCGGGGATCCTACGAGCAGTACTTC. It yields the protein CSARDHYRGSYEQYF.

This rearrangement joins TRBV10-3 to TRBJ2-4; unclear D gene. The CDR3 consists of 15 residues. The germline V and J ends were trimmed by 3 bases and 0 bases, with 9 bases remaining between them. Per the germline V gene, CDR1 is ENHRY and CDR2 is SYGVKD. DNA of the CDR3: TGTGCCATCAGTGACCCGTCCATAGCCAAAAACATTCAGTACTTC. Encoded protein: CAISDPSIAKNIQYF.

This clonotype has more than one count but fewer than ten. The V and J genes are TRBV9 and TRBJ2-1, with 8 nucleotides matching TRBD2. The length of the CDR3 is 15 residues. V trimming: 3 bases; J trimming: 4 bases; junction bases outside the gene matches: 6. The germline V gene has CDR1 SGDLS and CDR2 YYNGEE. This CDR3 reads CASSDAGGKYNEQFF. CDR3 nucleotide sequence: TGTGCCAGCAGCGACGCGGGGGGAAAGTACAATGAGCAGTTCTTC.

This clonotype occurred once. The chain couples TRBV28 to TRBJ2-3; 9 nucleotides agree with TRBD2. V gave up 7 bases and J gave up 2 bases; unmatched junction bases: 10. The germline CDR1 and CDR2 sequences are MDHEN and SYDVKM. This CDR3 has 16 residues. The chain's CDR3 is CASTSGAGGNTDTQYF. The CDR3 region has the DNA TGTGCCAGCACGTCCGGGGCGGGGGGGAACACAGATACGCAGTATTTT.

This clonotype was counted a few times. The gene calls are TRBV9 and TRBJ1-2; the D gene is possibly TRBD1 (5 bases). This CDR3 region has 13 residues. Deletions cut 0 bases from V and 8 bases from J, with 11 bases between. CDR1 and CDR2 (germline): SGDLS, YYNGEE. The DNA for the CDR3 is TGTGCCAGCAGCGTAGAGGGTAGGGGCGGCTACACCTTC. Protein: CASSVEGRGGYTF.

This clonotype was counted at least ten times. J is TRBJ2-5 and V is TRBV29-1; the match to TRBD1 covers 9 bases. The germline V gene has CDR1 SQVTM and CDR2 ANQGSEA. The CDR3 totals 13 residues. The V and J ends lost 6 bases and 5 bases, in that order; junction bases with no gene match: 7. The CDR3 sequence is CSVEGQGGETQYF. The CDR3 bases are TGCAGCGTGGAGGGACAGGGAGGGGAGACCCAGTACTTC. Variable domain in full (rest from reference TRBV29-1 and TRBJ2-5): SAVISQKPSRDICQRGTSLTIQCQVDSQVTMMFWYRQQPGQSLTLIATANQGSEATYESGFVIDKFPISRPNLTFSTLTVSNMSPEDSSIYLCSVEGQGGETQYFGPGTRLLVL.

This clonotype was detected ten times or more. This chain connects TRBV7-8 to TRBJ1-1; D gene ambiguous. Trimming pared 6 bases from V and 0 bases from J, leaving 14 bases between. Per germline, CDR1 SGHVS and CDR2 FQNEAQ. The CDR3 spans 15 residues. This CDR3 reads CASSKRESLNTEAFF. The CDR3 nucleotides are TGTGCCAGCAGTAAAAGAGAAAGTCTGAACACTGAAGCTTTCTTT.

V is TRBV3-1 and J is TRBJ1-4; D is possibly TRBD1 (5 bases). V lost 4 bases, J lost 3 bases, and 18 bases lay in between. The germline V gene encodes CDR1 LGHDT and CDR2 YNNKEL (reference sequence). The CDR3 is made up of 17 amino acids. CDR3 protein: CASSPGLLYRANEKLFF. The CDR3 region has the DNA TGTGCCAGCAGCCCGGGACTTTTGTATAGGGCTAATGAAAAACTGTTTTTT.

This clonotype was counted many times. The CDR3 reads CASSHATGGIDEQFF. The CDR3 DNA follows: TGTGCCAGCAGCCATGCGACAGGGGGCATTGATGAGCAGTTCTTC. The chain carries TRBV7-3 and TRBJ2-1; 10 bases agree with TRBD1. Germline V CDR1 and CDR2: SGHTA, FQGTGA. V lost 5 bases to trimming and J lost 8 bases; unmatched junction nucleotides: 9. This CDR3 is 15 amino acids long.

This clonotype was detected ten times or more. The rearrangement joins TRBV29-1 to TRBJ1-2, with 10 bases that match TRBD1. The V gene's germline CDR1 is SQVTM and CDR2 ANQGSEA. CDR3 length: 13 residues. V lost 2 bases, J lost 8 bases, and 5 bases stayed unmatched. The CDR3 is CSVEPGQGSGYTF. The DNA for the CDR3 is TGCAGCGTTGAACCGGGACAGGGGTCGGGCTACACCTTC.

As for this clonotype: A read error is possible here, since a much larger clone lies one base away. V gene TRBV7-3 combines with J gene TRBJ2-7; D remains ambiguous. The end of the DNA fits TRBJ2-1 better, so the J call may be wrong. Germline CDR1 reads SGHTA; CDR2 reads FQGTGA. The CDR3 consists of 14 residues. The CDR3 region has the DNA TGTGCCAGCAGCTTAGCCGGGCCTGGGTACGAGCAGTTCTTC. Amino acid sequence: CASSLAGPGYEQFF.

The sample holds many counts of this clonotype. This chain joins TRBV2 and TRBJ1-1; D not resolved. The CDR3 covers 13 residues. The V end lost 4 bases, the J end lost 2 bases, and 8 bases lay between the germline ends. CDR1 is SNHLY, CDR2 FYNNEI, per germline. CDR3 coding DNA: TGTGCCAGCAGTGGCGCACAAAACACTGAAGCTTTCTTT. As protein: CASSGAQNTEAFF. Complete variable domain (other parts from reference TRBV2 and TRBJ1-1): EPEVTQTPSHQVTQMGQEVILRCVPISNHLYFYWYRQILGQKVEFLVSFYNNEISEKSEIFDDQFSVERPDGSNFTLKIRSTKLEDSAMYFCASSGAQNTEAFFGQGTRLTVV.

This clonotype appeared a few times. V usage is TRBV28 and J usage is TRBJ1-3, with D tentatively TRBD1 (6 bases). Trimming pared 6 bases from V and 4 bases from J, leaving 19 bases between. CDR1 is MDHEN and CDR2 is SYDVKM in the germline V gene. This CDR3 has 16 residues. Here the CDR3 reads CASRILQGSRGNTIYF. CDR3 nucleotides: TGTGCCAGCAGGATCCTCCAGGGGTCTCGGGGAAACACCATATATTTT.

This clonotype showed up many times. This chain links TRBV5-1 with TRBJ1-1; unclear D gene. V was clipped by 3 bases and J by 1 base, with 22 bases between them. Germline CDR1 reads SGHRS; CDR2 reads YFSETQ. The CDR3 sequence is 18 residues long. The CDR3 coding sequence is TGCGCCAGCAGCTCGGGCATAATGAAATCGAGCCAGAACACTGAAGCTTTCTTT. The encoded protein is CASSSGIMKSSQNTEAFF.

This clonotype was seen at least ten times. The V and J genes are TRBV5-1 and TRBJ2-3; 7 bases fit TRBD2. The CDR3 is made up of 13 amino acids. In germline, CDR1 is SGHRS, CDR2 YFSETQ. The ends lost 7 bases at V and 2 bases at J; junction bases unmatched: 4. CDR3 sequence reads: CASGGLVTDTQYF. The CDR3 DNA follows: TGCGCCAGCGGAGGACTAGTCACAGATACGCAGTATTTT.

This clonotype was picked up many times. The J gene is TRBJ2-5, the V gene TRBV7-3, with D possibly matching TRBD2 (6 bases). The CDR3 totals 14 residues. Between the trimmed V and J ends, which lost 1 base and 4 bases, there was a span of 10 bases. Per the germline V gene, CDR1 is SGHTA and CDR2 is FQGTGA. The CDR3 bases are TGTGCCAGCAGCTTAATCGGGGGTTCAGAGACCCAGTACTTC. It translates to CASSLIGGSETQYF. Full variable domain (missing parts from reference TRBV7-3 and TRBJ2-5): GAGVSQTPSNKVTEKGKYVELRCDPISGHTALYWYRQSLGQGPEFLIYFQGTGAADDSGLPNDRFFAVRPEGSVSTLKIQRTERGDSAVYLCASSLIGGSETQYFGPGTRLLVL.

This clonotype appeared many times. The rearrangement links TRBV7-2 to TRBJ2-2, with 8 bases fitting TRBD2. This CDR3 contains 15 residues. The germline V gene has CDR1 SGHTA and CDR2 FQGNSA. Trimming at V came to 8 bases and at J to 1 base, leaving 6 bases not matched to a gene. The CDR3 DNA follows: TGTGCCAGCCCCCAGCGGGGGATGAACACCGGGGAGCTGTTTTTT. Encoded protein: CASPQRGMNTGELFF.

The chain combines TRBV6-2 or TRBV6-3 with TRBJ2-7; the D gene is possibly TRBD1 (6 bases). Trimming stripped 5 bases from V and 0 bases from J, with 17 bases between. The CDR3 sequence is 16 residues long. Germline CDR1 reads MNHEY; CDR2 reads SVGEGT. The CDR3 sequence: CASSDPTGSDSYEQYF. CDR3 bases: TGTGCCAGCAGTGACCCGACAGGATCCGACTCCTACGAGCAGTACTTC.

The chain employs TRBV5-6 and TRBJ2-1; the D gene is possibly TRBD1 (6 bases). The CDR3 covers 14 residues. Looked up from germline, CDR1 is SGHDT and CDR2 is YYEEEE. V shed 3 bases and J shed 7 bases, with 14 bases lying between them. The CDR3, as DNA: TGTGCCAGCAGCTGGGGACAAGGTCGTAATGAGCAGTTCTTC. Its protein is CASSWGQGRNEQFF.

This clonotype was seen ten or more times. The chain couples TRBV28 to TRBJ1-1, with D perhaps matching TRBD1 (5 bases). The length of the CDR3 is 18 residues. Germline values: CDR1 MDHEN, CDR2 SYDVKM. Trimming left V 1 base short and J 4 bases short, with 22 bases between. The CDR3 region is CASSLLLRTKHGGTEAFF. The CDR3 nucleotides read TGTGCCAGCAGTTTATTGCTTCGGACAAAACATGGGGGCACTGAAGCTTTCTTT.

This clonotype has at least ten counts. The CDR3 region has the DNA TGCGCCAGCAGCTTGCGACAGAAAAACACCGGGGAGCTGTTTTTT. It codes for CASSLRQKNTGELFF. The gene calls are TRBV5-1 and TRBJ2-2; tentative D call: TRBD1 (5 bases). The V gene's germline CDR1 is SGHRS and CDR2 YFSETQ. V was shortened by 1 base and J by 2 bases, with 9 bases between the two germline ends. The length of the CDR3 is 15 residues.

V is TRBV3-1 and J is TRBJ1-5; D remains unclear. CDR1 is LGHDT and CDR2 is YNNKEL in the germline V gene (reference sequence). The CDR3 is made up of 15 amino acids. Trimming took 5 bases from V and 1 from J, leaving 12 bases between them. The CDR3 loop reads CASSRAGLSNQPQHF. CDR3 nucleotide sequence: TGTGCCAGCAGCAGGGCGGGATTGAGCAATCAGCCCCAGCATTTT.

This clonotype was detected ten times or more. V gene TRBV13 combines with J gene TRBJ1-2; 9 bases fit TRBD1. The V gene's germline CDR1 is PRHDT and CDR2 FYEKMQ (reference sequence). The CDR3 totals 14 residues. J gave up 8 bases and V 5 bases, and 9 bases lay outside the gene matches. This CDR3 is CASSDRTGVGGYTF. The CDR3 region has the DNA TGTGCCAGCAGCGACCGGACAGGGGTGGGCGGCTACACCTTC.

This clonotype appeared many times. CDR3 sequence (DNA): TGCAGTGCTGGGCCTCGAGTAGAGACCCAGTACTTC. Protein sequence: CSAGPRVETQYF. The V and J genes are TRBV20-1 and TRBJ2-5; no clear D. This CDR3 contains 12 residues. Germline V gene lookup returns CDR1 DFQATT and CDR2 SNEGSKA (reference sequence). The ends were cut back, 5 bases at V and 4 bases at J, with 11 bases in the middle.

This clonotype was seen at least ten times. The chain is built from TRBV18 and TRBJ1-1; D is ambiguous. The CDR3 has 13 residues. V lost 0 bases and J 1 base, leaving 3 bases between the germline ends. CDR1 and CDR2 from the germline V gene are KGHSH and LQKENI. CDR3 loop: CASSPPRNTEAFF. The CDR3 DNA follows: TGTGCCAGCTCACCACCCAGGAACACTGAAGCTTTCTTT.